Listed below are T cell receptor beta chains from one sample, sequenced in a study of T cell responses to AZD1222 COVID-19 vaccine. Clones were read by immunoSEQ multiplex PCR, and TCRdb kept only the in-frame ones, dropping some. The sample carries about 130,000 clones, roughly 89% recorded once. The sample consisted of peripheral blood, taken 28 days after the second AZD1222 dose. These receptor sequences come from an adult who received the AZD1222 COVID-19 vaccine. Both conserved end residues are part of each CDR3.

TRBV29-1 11 CSGGREGSNFF
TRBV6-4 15 CASSDSFGSGNEQFF
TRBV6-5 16 CASSSFPEEGPYGYTF
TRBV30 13 CAWSVTGASEAFF
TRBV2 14 CASKSWTGGDEQYF
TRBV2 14 CASSGGTRANVLTF
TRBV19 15 CASSITGRPHNEQFF
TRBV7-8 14 CASSLGTGNQPQHF
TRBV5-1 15 CASSPREGGNTEAFF
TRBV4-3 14 CASSQDRGPYEQYF
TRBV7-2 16 CASSFSTGAHNSPLHF
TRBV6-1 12 CASSEMLGGYTF
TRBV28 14 CASTGTSGILEQYF
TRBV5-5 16 CASSPKTDRFGNTIYF